This T cell receptor beta chain was found in a study of T-cell memory formation after mild COVID-19. General study findings and limits: Memory cells collected pre-infection included some clones that later responded, suggesting cross-reactive memory joined.

TCRdb re-called the 5' RACE reads through MiXCR, storing one row per CDR3 protein. There are about half a million distinct CDR3 sequences in the sample; 15% to 20% occur only once, and approximately 13% lies in the top ten. Comments on this clonotype: Its antigen is not known.

The V gene lost 10 bases and the J gene lost 3 bases, with 2 bases spanning the gap. The germline V gene encodes CDR1 SGHRS and CDR2 YFSETQ. The CDR3 runs to 8 residues. Sequenced: PBMCs or a T cell subset sorted from them (not recorded which). This chain uses TRBV5-1 with TRBJ2-7; no firm D call. The clonotype originates from an adult woman who had mild COVID-19 (a few samples of this study predate the infection). Cell type and time point are not known. The chain's CDR3 is CAGYEQYF. Written as DNA, the CDR3 is TGCGCCGGCTACGAGCAGTACTTC. Full variable domain (outside the CDR3, taken from reference TRBV5-1 and TRBJ2-7): KAGVTQTPRYLIKTRGQQVTLSCSPISGHRSVSWYQQTPGQGLQFLFEYFSETQRNKGNFPGRFSGRQFSNSRSEMNVSTLELGDSALYLCAGYEQYFGPGTRLTVT.